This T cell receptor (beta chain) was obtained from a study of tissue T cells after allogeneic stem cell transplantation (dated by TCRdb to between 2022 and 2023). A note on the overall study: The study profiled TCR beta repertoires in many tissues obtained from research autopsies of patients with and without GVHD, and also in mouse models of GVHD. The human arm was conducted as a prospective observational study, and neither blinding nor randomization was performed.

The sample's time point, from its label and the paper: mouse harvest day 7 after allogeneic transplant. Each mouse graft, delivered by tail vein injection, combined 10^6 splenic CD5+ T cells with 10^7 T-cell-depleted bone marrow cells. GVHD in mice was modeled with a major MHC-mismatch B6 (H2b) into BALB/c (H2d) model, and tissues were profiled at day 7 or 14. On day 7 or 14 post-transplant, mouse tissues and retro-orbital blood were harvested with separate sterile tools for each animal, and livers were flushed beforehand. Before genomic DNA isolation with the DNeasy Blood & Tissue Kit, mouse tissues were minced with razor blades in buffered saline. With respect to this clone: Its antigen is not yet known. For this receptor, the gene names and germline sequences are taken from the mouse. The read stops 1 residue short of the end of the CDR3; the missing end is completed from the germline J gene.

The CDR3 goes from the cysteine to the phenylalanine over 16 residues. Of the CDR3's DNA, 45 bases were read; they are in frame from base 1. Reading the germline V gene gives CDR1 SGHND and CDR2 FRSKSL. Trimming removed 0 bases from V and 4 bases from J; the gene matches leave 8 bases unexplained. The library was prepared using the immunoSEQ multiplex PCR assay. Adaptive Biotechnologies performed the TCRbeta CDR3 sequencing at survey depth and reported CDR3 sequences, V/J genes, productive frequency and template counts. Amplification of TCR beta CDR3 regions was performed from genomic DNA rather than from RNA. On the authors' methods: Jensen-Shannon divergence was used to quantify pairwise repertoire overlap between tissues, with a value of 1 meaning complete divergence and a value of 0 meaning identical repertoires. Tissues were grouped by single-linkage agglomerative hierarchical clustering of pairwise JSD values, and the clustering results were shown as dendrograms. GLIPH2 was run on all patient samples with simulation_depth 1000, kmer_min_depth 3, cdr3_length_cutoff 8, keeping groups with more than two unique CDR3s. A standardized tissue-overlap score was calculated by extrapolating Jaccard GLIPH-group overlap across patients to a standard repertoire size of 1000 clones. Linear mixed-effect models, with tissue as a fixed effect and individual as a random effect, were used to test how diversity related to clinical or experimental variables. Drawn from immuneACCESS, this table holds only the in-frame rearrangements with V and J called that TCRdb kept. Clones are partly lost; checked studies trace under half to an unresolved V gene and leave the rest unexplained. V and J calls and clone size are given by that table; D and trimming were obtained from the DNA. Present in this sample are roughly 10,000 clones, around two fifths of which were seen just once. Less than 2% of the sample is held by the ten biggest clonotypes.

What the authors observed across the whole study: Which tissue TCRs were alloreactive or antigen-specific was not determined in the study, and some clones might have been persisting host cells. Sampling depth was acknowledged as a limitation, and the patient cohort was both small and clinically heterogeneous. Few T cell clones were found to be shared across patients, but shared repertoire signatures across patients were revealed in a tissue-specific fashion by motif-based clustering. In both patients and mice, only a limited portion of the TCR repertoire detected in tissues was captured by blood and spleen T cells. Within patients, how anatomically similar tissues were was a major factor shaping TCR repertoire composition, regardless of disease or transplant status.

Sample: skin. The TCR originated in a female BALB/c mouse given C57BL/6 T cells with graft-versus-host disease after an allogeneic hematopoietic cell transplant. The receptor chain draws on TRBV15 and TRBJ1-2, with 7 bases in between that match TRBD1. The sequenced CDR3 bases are TGTGCCAGCAGTTTAGCAGGCGACAGGGAAGGCTCCGACTACACC. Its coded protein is CASSLAGDREGSDYT. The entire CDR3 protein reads CASSLAGDREGSDYTF.